This section outlines one T cell receptor beta chain sequence together with its context. The clone's antigen remains unknown. Per-base qualities were not stored, and no clone one base away is much larger. Measured from the cysteine to the phenylalanine, the CDR3 is 15 residues long. Only CDR3 DNA is held: 45 bases, read in frame from base 1. V is cut back by 3 bases and J by 0 bases, with 2 bases in the junction unmatched. The germline V gene (reference sequence) sets CDR1 to SGHNT and CDR2 to YYREEE. Libraries came from the immunoSEQ multiplex PCR assay. For the multiplex PCR, a mixture combining 60 forward primers for TCR Vbeta segments and 13 reverse primers for TCR Jbeta segments was used. The CDR3 region of rearranged TCR beta genes was amplified from genomic DNA by a multiplex PCR assay. The amplified TCR beta libraries were sequenced on the Illumina HiSeq System as 87-base-pair reads. Per the authors' processing: In a later analysis, tens of millions of unique TCR beta chains were counted across the roughly 610 repertoires, and around 11 million of these chains were shared by at least two donors. Raw reads were error-corrected and collapsed into unique sequences with a nearest-neighbor algorithm that merged closely related sequences to remove PCR and sequencing errors. To assign V, D and J gene segments, CDR3 sequences were aligned to IMGT reference sequences. Each retained sequence needed at least a six-nucleotide match to both a V gene segment and a J gene segment. A rearrangement was called productive if the CDR3 had no stop codons and remained in frame with V and J, and every other rearrangement was called non-productive. Following IMGT convention, CDR3 was defined as the stretch from the second conserved V-encoded cysteine to the conserved J-encoded phenylalanine. The earlier analysis of approximately 500 of the donors excluded sequences that lacked an unambiguous match to a single V gene segment. An earlier analysis of some 500 of the donors classified V segments as functional when productive rearrangements were above 56.7% and as segregating when the standard deviation between donors was above 5%. A statistical classification framework was built to diagnose cytomegalovirus status from the catalog of TCR beta chain sequences. In a later analysis, V and J genes were assigned by comparing TCR nucleotide sequences against IMGT/GENE-DB human TR gene sequences. Using the TCRdist pipeline, a later analysis assigned CDR3 sequences along with most-parsimonious VDJ recombination scenarios. In a later analysis, each TCR beta chain was defined by its CDR3 amino acid sequence together with its V-gene family, and reads without a unique V-gene family were excluded. A later analysis removed 550 to 650 highly shared, low-generation-probability nucleotide sequences to deal with suspected cross-contamination and a sequencing artifact. In a later analysis, a clonal expansion index was calculated for each public chain from normalized within-repertoire ranks of inferred template counts. In a later analysis, generation probabilities were computed using a VDJ recombination model fitted to out-of-frame rearrangements, and the results were checked against IGoR. In a later analysis, hypergeometric tests were used to score TCR-TCR, TCR-HLA and TCR-CMV co-occurrence, with a repertoire-size bias correction applied to TCR pairs. A later analysis estimated false discovery rates by permuting HLA or CMV assignments 20 times. In a later analysis, co-occurring TCRs were grouped with DBSCAN, and TCRdist sequence similarity was added when clustering was performed within HLA-allele-positive subsets. Repertoires with fewer than 30,000 or more than 120,000 public chains were left out of co-occurrence clustering, as were about 5 repertoires with anomalous nucleotide sharing. TCRdb provides this immuneACCESS table in a form limited to in-frame rearrangements. Some clones are lacking; in checked studies, under half of them reflect an unresolved V gene, and why the rest are absent is not known. That table supplies the V and J calls and clone size; D and trimming were determined from the DNA. The table for this sample lists roughly 140,000 clones; roughly 83% of them were counted only once. Jointly, the top ten make up roughly 4% of the sample.

The cohort comprised under 700 healthy bone marrow donors. At the time of sampling, every cohort member was nominally healthy, though immune exposures that went unrecorded were likely present. CMV serostatus was positive for 250 to 300 and negative for about 55% of the 666 cohort members, and was not recorded for this donor. A peripheral blood sample was provided by each donor, and peripheral blood mononuclear cells were used for TCR beta sequencing. The Qiagen DNeasy Blood Extraction Kit was used to extract genomic DNA from the blood cell samples. The sample belongs to a study of cytomegalovirus exposure and HLA in healthy donors (dated by TCRdb to between 2016 and 2019). Study-level background: In an earlier analysis of roughly 500 of the donors, approximately 260 Gb of sequence data and 90 million to 120 million unique TCR beta sequences from about 180 million T cells were reported. Class I and class II HLA loci were covered by the typing at four-digit resolution. Among the roughly 400 genotyped donors, around 81% belonged to the genetic ancestry cluster associated with self-reported Caucasian donors. The study used immunosequencing to profile the T cell repertoires of about 670 subjects and linked those repertoires to cytomegalovirus serostatus. An earlier analysis of approximately 500 of the donors applied high-throughput TCR beta sequencing to assess whether each TCR beta V gene segment acted as functional or pseudogenic. A separate validation cohort of more than 100 different subjects was used in addition to the approximately 700-subject first cohort. In a later analysis, previously published TCR beta repertoires from roughly 710 donors were re-analyzed and high-resolution HLA genotyping was added so that TCR occurrence patterns could be studied. High-throughput TCR immunosequencing, statistical association of individual TCRs with disease status, and machine learning were combined to predict cytomegalovirus infection status. Among approximately 370 genotyped donors of the cohort, an average of around 250,000 unique TCR beta nucleotide sequences was sequenced per donor, of which about 19% were non-productive. The later analysis used no new phenotypic data to find candidate immune exposures, relying instead on TCR beta sequences and their occurrence across donors. An early release that covered about 600 HLA-typed donors contained approximately 300 gigabases of sequencing data and roughly 84 million unique TCR sequences. A few DR-DQ haplotypes were treated as single units for association and clustering because of strong linkage in the cohort. Typing coverage varied by locus: roughly 629-640 donors for A, B, C, DRB1 and DQB1; more than 500 for DQA1; over 600 for DPA1; roughly 450 for DPB1. Every discovery cohort repertoire had been produced on one sequencing platform. Genome-wide SNP genotypes for about three fifths of the roughly 700 donors were used in a later genetic analysis, which treated that subset as a discovery cohort. Donor age, sex, ethnicity and CMV serostatus were collected together with the repertoire data. The aim of the study was to test whether cataloging public T cell receptors could identify signatures of past pathogen exposure.

The full study reports these points: The presence/absence analyses assumed that sequencing depth was roughly uniform across donors, and that assumption may not be true. In the study, roughly 160 TCR beta chains were listed as associated with cytomegalovirus. The classifier was reported to diagnose cytomegalovirus status with high specificity and sensitivity in both the original and validation cohorts. A group of highly shared sequence variants was considered likely to be a technical artifact of the sequencing pipeline. Because counts were too low, fewer than 20 rarely observed V segments, including chromosome 9 orphons, were excluded from the earlier analysis of some 590 of the donors. Several of the top co-occurrence clusters appeared to be linked to parvovirus B19, influenza, CMV and Epstein-Barr virus, according to a later analysis. Some IMGT-functional V segments, including TRBV6-2 and TRBV6-3, could not be distinguished by the 87-base-pair reads and were therefore excluded. When HLA alleles, especially DR and DQ, strongly co-occurred, attributing TCR associations to individual alleles was difficult. In a later genetic analysis, a missense DCLRE1C variant was associated with V-gene and J-gene trimming of TCR beta chains, and the association was replicated in an independent cohort. Only TCR beta chains were sequenced in this cohort, and the absence of alpha or paired-chain data limited detectable features. In a later analysis, most CMV-associated TCR beta chains were found to appear HLA-restricted, with HLA associations seemingly driven largely by CMV exposure. The only immune exposure information available for the cohort was CMV serostatus. According to the authors, the approach could potentially be generalized to other disease states and immunological phenotypes. A later analysis found that HLA-associated TCR beta chains were more clonally expanded and had lower generation probabilities than equally common non-associated chains. While some public TCRs were present in many individuals, most TCR sequences turned up only very rarely across donors. Correlated functional status among segregating V segments might reflect linkage disequilibrium, but an unknown experimental factor could not be ruled out. In vitro tests confirmed that a few of the cytomegalovirus-associated TCR beta chains recognize cytomegalovirus antigens. In an earlier analysis of around 500 of the donors, most TCR beta V segments appeared in productive rearrangements about 87% or about 30% of the time, broadly matching IMGT annotations. At a false discovery rate of 0.05, a later analysis linked fewer than 20,000 TCR beta sequences to specific HLA alleles. A further reported finding was that TCR beta sequences accurately predicted the HLA-A and HLA-B alleles for most subjects in the first cohort. HLA typing was unavailable for some donors at each locus, so association tests used only the typed subset. In a later genetic analysis, fewer N-insertions in productive TCRs were reported among donors in an Asian-associated ancestry cluster than the approximately 670-donor mean. In a later analysis, TCR association rates were found to vary across HLA loci, with the most associated TCRs seen for DRB1 alleles and the fewest for HLA-C alleles.

This receptor chain uses TRBV5-4 and TRBJ2-2, and TRBD2 aligns with 7 junction nucleotides. The TCR was taken from a human donor in good health. The sequenced sample consisted of PBMCs. The DNA reads TGTGCCAGCAGCTCGGGACTATCGAACACCGGGGAGCTGTTTTTT. It encodes CASSSGLSNTGELFF.